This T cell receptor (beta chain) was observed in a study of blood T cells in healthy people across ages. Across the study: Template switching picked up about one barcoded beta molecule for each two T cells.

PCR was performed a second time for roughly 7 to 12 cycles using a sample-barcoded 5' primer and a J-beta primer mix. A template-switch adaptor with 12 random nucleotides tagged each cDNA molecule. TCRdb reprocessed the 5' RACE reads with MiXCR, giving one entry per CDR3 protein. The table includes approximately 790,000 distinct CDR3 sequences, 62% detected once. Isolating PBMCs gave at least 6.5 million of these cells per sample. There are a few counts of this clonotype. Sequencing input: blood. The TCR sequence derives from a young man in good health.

CDR3 region: CASSLAGAGIRHEQYF. CDR3 coding DNA: TGTGCCAGCAGCTTAGCGGGTGCGGGAATTCGCCACGAGCAGTACTTC. The chain recombines TRBV7-2 with TRBJ2-7; TRBD2 might be the D (6 bases). Germline CDR1 reads SGHTA; CDR2 reads FQGNSA. CDR3 length equals 16 residues. Trimming removed 0 bases from V and 5 bases from J, with 17 bases in between.